This entry describes one T cell receptor beta chain. This entry is derived from a study of blood T cell repertoires in COVID-19. Study-wide background: Samples of COVID-19 (acute and convalescent) were obtained from the United States, Italy and Spain. Sample material is recorded as cDNA or gDNA derived from T cells, B-cell-depleted T cells, or PBMCs.

Source study methods: Amplifying reference gene primers gave estimates of nucleated cell counts. Sequenced by immunoSEQ multiplex PCR; TCRdb stores in-frame clones only, minus some. D and trimming come from the DNA, and the V and J calls and clone size come from that table. The sample lists approximately 310,000 clones, about nine tenths seen once, with 1% in the top ten. Germline V lookup: CDR1 SGHRS, CDR2 YFSETQ. This CDR3 region has 14 residues. Trimming shortened V by 4 bases and J by 5 bases, and 13 bases separated the two germline ends. The rearrangement joins TRBV5-1 to TRBJ1-5; D gene unclear. Sequenced input: peripheral blood. The clonotype originates from a man aged 50-59 years with active or convalescent COVID-19. CDR3 nucleotides: TGCGCCAGCAGCCCGGCGCCAGAGGATCAGCCCCAGCATTTT. Protein sequence: CASSPAPEDQPQHF.